A selection of T cell receptor beta chains follows, all from one sample in a study of cytomegalovirus exposure and HLA in healthy donors. Sequencing used immunoSEQ multiplex PCR; TCRdb keeps in-frame clones, though not all of them. The sample includes about 190,000 clones, 65% to 75% of them seen just once. The sample taken for sequencing was PBMCs. Receptor source: a young man in good health and CMV-seropositive. CDR3s include the opening cysteine and the closing phenylalanine or tryptophan. D genes are given only for firm matches. Some rows mark clone size as missing; the rest say once, few, many or name a class of expanded clone.

TRBD1 | few | TRBJ2-1 | TRBV9 | CASSPGGLSYNEQFF | TGTGCCAGCAGCCCAGGGGGCCTCTCCTACAATGAGCAGTTCTTC
- | - | TRBJ2-7 | TRBV11-2 | CASSLPLYEQYF | TGTGCCAGCAGCTTACCCCTTTACGAGCAGTACTTC
TRBD2 | - | TRBJ2-5 | TRBV12-5 | CASGGGTSGVQETQYF | TGTGCTAGTGGCGGGGGGACTAGCGGGGTCCAAGAGACCCAGTACTTC
- | - | TRBJ2-2 | TRBV2 | CASSDRTQGTGELFF | TGTGCCAGCAGTGACCGCACTCAGGGCACCGGGGAGCTGTTTTTT
- | - | TRBJ2-1 | TRBV7-3 | CASSNTGGQGNEQFF | TGTGCCAGCAGCAACACCGGGGGGCAGGGAAATGAGCAGTTCTTC
TRBD2 | - | TRBJ2-2 | TRBV9 | CASSTSGLGPNTGELFF | TGTGCCAGCAGCACATCGGGACTAGGCCCGAACACCGGGGAGCTGTTTTTT
TRBD1 | - | TRBJ2-7 | TRBV5-1 | CASSPPGTGNDEQYF | TGCGCCAGCAGCCCCCCCGGGACAGGGAACGACGAGCAGTACTTC
- | - | TRBJ1-1 | TRBV4-3 | CASSQGGTGARIFF | TGCGCCAGCAGCCAAGGAGGGACTGGGGCTCGAATTTTCTTT
TRBD2 | - | TRBJ2-3 | TRBV11-3 | CASSLSSGGTDTQYF | TGTGCCAGCAGCTTAAGTAGCGGGGGCACAGATACGCAGTATTTT
- | few | TRBJ2-7 | TRBV6-5 | CASSSYPSREQYF | TGTGCCAGCAGCTCGTATCCCTCCCGGGAGCAGTACTTC
- | few | TRBJ1-6 | TRBV7-9 | CASSSLGSSPLHF | TGTGCCAGCAGCTCCCTAGGGAGTTCACCCCTCCACTTT
- | - | TRBJ1-1 | TRBV30 | CAWSPGSGSTEAFF | TGTGCCTGGAGCCCGGGATCGGGAAGCACTGAAGCTTTCTTT
TRBD1 | - | TRBJ1-5 | TRBV28 | CASSFNRGQGGHQPQHF | TGTGCCAGCAGTTTTAATCGGGGACAGGGGGGACATCAGCCCCAGCATTTT
- | - | TRBJ2-7 | TRBV11-2 | CASSSGVEQYF | TGTGCCAGCAGCTCAGGGGTCGAGCAGTACTTC
TRBD2 | few | TRBJ2-1 | TRBV5-4 | CASSPGLAYNEQFF | TGTGCCAGCAGCCCGGGACTAGCCTACAATGAGCAGTTCTTC
- | - | TRBJ2-7 | TRBV9 | CASSEAGQGYEQYF | TGTGCCAGCAGCGAAGCCGGGCAGGGCTACGAGCAGTACTTC
TRBD2 | - | TRBJ2-1 | TRBV11-2 | CASSLDGLAGNEQFF | TGTGCCAGCAGCTTAGATGGGCTAGCGGGGAATGAGCAGTTCTTC
- | - | TRBJ2-3 | TRBV6-4 | CASSDGSRDTQYF | TGTGCCAGCAGTGACGGTTCCAGGGATACGCAGTATTTT
- | - | TRBJ1-5 | TRBV9 | CASSVEGSNQPQHF | TGTGCCAGCAGCGTAGAGGGGAGCAATCAGCCCCAGCATTTT
- | few | TRBJ2-1 | TRBV5-1 | CASSPQGDNEQFF | TGCGCCAGCAGCCCTCAGGGTGACAATGAGCAGTTCTTC
- | - | TRBJ2-7 | TRBV12-1 | CASSFPLDRTYEQYF | TGTGCCAGCAGCTTCCCCCTCGACAGAACCTACGAGCAGTACTTC
TRBD1 | - | TRBJ2-6 | TRBV11-2 | CASSRGDRRYGANVLTF | TGTGCCAGCAGCCGCGGGGACAGGCGTTATGGGGCCAACGTCCTGACTTTC
TRBD2 | - | TRBJ2-1 | TRBV15 | CATRTSGGNPPNEQFF | TGTGCCACCCGGACTAGCGGGGGGAATCCGCCCAATGAGCAGTTCTTC
TRBD2 | few | TRBJ2-1 | TRBV7-2 | CASSGGLASYNEQFF | TGTGCCAGCAGCGGGGGACTAGCCTCCTACAATGAGCAGTTCTTC
TRBD1 | - | TRBJ1-1 | TRBV9 | CASSPGQGKDTEAFF | TGTGCCAGCAGCCCAGGACAGGGGAAGGACACTGAAGCTTTCTTT
- | few | TRBJ2-1 | TRBV11-2 | CASSLAAPNKQFF | TGTGCCAGCAGCTTAGCAGCGCCCAATAAGCAGTTCTTC
- | - | TRBJ2-4 | TRBV4-1 | CASSQPIAKNIQYF | TGCGCCAGCAGCCAACCTATAGCCAAAAACATTCAGTACTTC
- | once | TRBJ2-7 | TRBV5-5 | CASSLVPSPEQYF | TGTGCCAGCAGCTTGGTCCCTTCCCCCGAGCAGTACTTC
- | - | TRBJ2-2 | TRBV14 | CASSQGASAANTGELFF | TGTGCCAGCAGCCAAGGGGCTAGCGCAGCGAACACCGGGGAGCTGTTTTTT
- | - | TRBJ1-4 | TRBV18 | CASSPEVATNEKLFF | TGTGCCAGCTCACCAGAGGTTGCAACTAATGAAAAACTGTTTTTT
TRBD1 | - | TRBJ1-3 | TRBV4-2 | CASSQGTGNINTIYF | TGTGCCAGCAGCCAAGGGACAGGGAACATAAACACCATATATTTT
- | - | TRBJ2-7 | TRBV19 | CASSPSRDTLGEQYF | TGTGCCAGTAGCCCCTCCCGGGACACTCTCGGGGAGCAGTACTTC
TRBD1 | - | TRBJ1-2 | TRBV5-1 | CASSLGQGENYGYTF | TGCGCCAGCAGCTTGGGACAGGGCGAAAACTATGGCTACACCTTC
- | - | TRBJ2-5 | TRBV7-8 | CASSLGPQREQYF | TGTGCCAGCAGCTTAGGCCCTCAACGGGAGCAGTACTTC
- | - | TRBJ2-1 | TRBV5-4 | CASSSADRYNEQFF | TGTGCCAGCAGCTCCGCAGACAGGTACAATGAGCAGTTCTTC
TRBD2 | few | TRBJ2-5 | TRBV2 | CASSPRTSGSETQYF | TGTGCCAGCAGTCCTCGGACTAGCGGGAGTGAGACCCAGTACTTC
TRBD1 | - | TRBJ2-7 | TRBV11-2 | CASSPYRGEQYF | TGTGCCAGCAGCCCCTACAGGGGCGAGCAGTACTTC
- | - | TRBJ2-1 | TRBV7-9 | CASPGVGNEQFF | TGTGCCAGCCCGGGGGTCGGAAATGAGCAGTTCTTC
- | - | TRBJ1-1 | TRBV5-6 | CASSSTDQGRGTEAFF | TGTGCCAGCAGCTCGACGGATCAGGGGAGAGGCACTGAAGCTTTCTTT
TRBD2 | - | TRBJ2-1 | TRBV6-4 | CASSKTSGRQNEQFF | TGTGCCAGCAGTAAGACTAGCGGGAGGCAGAATGAGCAGTTCTTC
TRBD1 | - | TRBJ1-2 | TRBV9 | CASSAGGGPYYGYTF | TGTGCCAGCAGCGCTGGAGGGGGCCCCTACTATGGCTACACCTTC
TRBD1 | - | TRBJ1-1 | TRBV6-7 | CASSYLGTGTWVNTEAFF | TGTGCCAGCAGTTATCTAGGGACAGGGACTTGGGTGAACACTGAAGCTTTCTTT
TRBD2 | few | TRBJ2-4 | TRBV5-8 | CASSLVRGGRNIQYF | TGTGCCAGCAGCTTGGTTCGGGGGGGCCGGAACATTCAGTACTTC
- | - | TRBJ1-5 | TRBV30 | CASSHGVGQPQHF | TGTGCCTCCTCACACGGGGTGGGTCAGCCCCAGCATTTT
- | - | TRBJ2-3 | TRBV7-2 | CASSLSDRRTDTQYF | TGTGCCAGCAGCTTATCAGACAGGCGGACAGATACGCAGTATTTT
- | few | TRBJ1-1 | TRBV6-5 | CASSTQGTEAFF | TGTGCCAGCAGTACCCAGGGGACTGAAGCTTTCTTT
- | - | TRBJ2-1 | TRBV11-2 | CASSLDPGGDEQFF | TGTGCCAGCAGCTTAGATCCTGGGGGCGATGAGCAGTTCTTC